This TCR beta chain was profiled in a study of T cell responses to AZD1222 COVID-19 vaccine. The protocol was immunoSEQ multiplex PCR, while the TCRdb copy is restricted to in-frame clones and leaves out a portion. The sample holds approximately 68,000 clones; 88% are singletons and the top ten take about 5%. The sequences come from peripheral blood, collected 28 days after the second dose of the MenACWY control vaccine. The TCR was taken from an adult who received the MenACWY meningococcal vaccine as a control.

CDR3: CASSLEGRVGYGYTF. In DNA, the CDR3 is TGTGCCAGCAGCTTAGAAGGCAGGGTGGGATATGGCTACACCTTC. The chain has TRBV7-2 and TRBJ1-2, with D possibly matching TRBD1 (5 bases). The CDR3 is 15 residues long. Trimming shortened V by 1 base and J by 5 bases, and 14 bases separated the two germline ends. Germline values: CDR1 SGHTA, CDR2 FQGNSA. Full variable domain (remainder filled in from reference TRBV7-2 and TRBJ1-2): GAGVSQSPSNKVTEKGKDVELRCDPISGHTALYWYRQSLGQGLEFLIYFQGNSAPDKSGLPSDRFSAERTGGSVSTLTIQRTQQEDSAVYLCASSLEGRVGYGYTFGSGTRLTVV.